What follows are 12 T cell receptor beta chains derived from one specimen sequenced in a study of OX40 agonist ivuxolimab in advanced cancers. Sequencing was performed with immunoSEQ multiplex PCR; in TCRdb, only in-frame clones are kept and a portion is missing. The profile shows some 79,000 clones, approximately 90% of them singletons. This specimen consisted of CD4+ or CD8+ T cells sorted from blood, obtained in a trial of the OX40 agonist ivuxolimab. The receptors come from an adult with an advanced solid tumor such as melanoma, head and neck, liver or kidney cancer.

V gene TRBV5-3 combines with J gene TRBJ1-5; D unclear. TRBV5-3 belongs to the ORF category, with a function that is uncertain. V dropped 4 bases and J dropped 2 bases, with 13 bases sitting between them. The CDR3 is made up of 15 amino acids. The CDR3 region has the DNA TGTGCCAGAAGCGAGGCGGGGATGCGCAATCAGCCCCAGCATTTT. Amino acids: CARSEAGMRNQPQHF.

In its sample, this clone was seen once. V and J are TRBV5-1 and TRBJ1-1; D may be TRBD1 (6 bases). The germline V gene encodes CDR1 SGHRS and CDR2 YFSETQ. V was clipped by 2 bases and J by 6 bases, with 17 bases between them. This CDR3 is 15 amino acids long. The CDR3 DNA sequence: TGCGCCAGCAGCTTTTTTGAGGGGGGAAGATCTGAAGCTTTCTTT. This codes for CASSFFEGGRSEAFF. The variable domain in full, completed from reference TRBV5-1 and TRBJ1-1, reads KAGVTQTPRYLIKTRGQQVTLSCSPISGHRSVSWYQQTPGQGLQFLFEYFSETQRNKGNFPGRFSGRQFSNSRSEMNVSTLELGDSALYLCASSFFEGGRSEAFFGQGTRLTVV.

The chain combines TRBV28 with TRBJ1-4; 9 bases match TRBD1. This CDR3 is 17 amino acids long. V dropped 4 bases and J dropped 4; count of bases not matched to a gene: 10. Germline V gene data show CDR1 as MDHEN and CDR2 as SYDVKM. The CDR3 loop reads CASSSPGTGRYNEKLFF. The CDR3 DNA reads as TGTGCCAGCAGTTCCCCCGGGACAGGGCGATATAATGAAAAACTGTTTTTT. Full variable domain (rest looked up from reference TRBV28 and TRBJ1-4): DVKVTQSSRYLVKRTGEKVFLECVQDMDHENMFWYRQDPGLGLRLIYFSYDVKMKEKGDIPEGYSVSREKKERFSLILESASTNQTSMYLCASSSPGTGRYNEKLFFGSGTQLSVL.

V and J are TRBV30 and TRBJ2-1; D perhaps matches TRBD2 (6 bases). Germline CDR1 GTSNPN, CDR2 SVGIG (reference sequence). The CDR3 length is 14 residues. The ends were cut back, 3 bases at V and 1 base at J, with 10 bases in the middle. CDR3 amino acids: CAWRGLQSYNEQFF. DNA for the CDR3: TGTGCCTGGAGGGGACTTCAGTCCTACAATGAGCAGTTCTTC.

The chain links TRBV6-5 to TRBJ2-7; D remains unclear. This CDR3 region has 15 residues. V was clipped by 5 bases and J by 0 bases, with 14 bases between them. Germline CDR1 is MNHEY and CDR2 is SVGAGI. CDR3 residues: CASSPLSRSSYEQYF. DNA of the CDR3: TGTGCCAGCAGTCCCCTCAGCCGGAGCTCCTACGAGCAGTACTTC.

The rearrangement links TRBV16 to TRBJ2-3; D ambiguous. V shed 5 bases and J shed 7 bases, with 13 bases lying between them. This CDR3 spans 13 amino acids. CDR1 and CDR2 (germline): KGHSY, FQNENV. The CDR3 DNA reads TGTGCCAGCAGCTATGATTCATTAAATACGCAGTATTTT. Translated: CASSYDSLNTQYF.

V is TRBV6-5 and J is TRBJ1-3; D possibly corresponds to TRBD1 (6 bases). The CDR3 runs to 14 residues. Trimming left V 6 bases short and J 4 bases short, with 13 bases between. Germline values: CDR1 MNHEY, CDR2 SVGAGI. CDR3 region: CASRHQGRGNTIYF. CDR3 bases: TGTGCCAGCAGGCATCAGGGGAGAGGAAACACCATATATTTT.

The chain uses TRBV29-1 and TRBJ1-1, with 8 bases fitting TRBD1. Losses at the gene ends were 6 bases for V and 0 bases for J; bases not matched to a gene: 12. The CDR3 runs 16 residues. The V gene's germline CDR1 is SQVTM and CDR2 ANQGSEA. The CDR3 spells CSVITGQGILNTEAFF. In nucleotides, the CDR3 is TGCAGCGTAATCACAGGACAGGGAATTTTGAACACTGAAGCTTTCTTT.

The rearrangement links TRBV5-1 to TRBJ2-7, with D possibly matching TRBD2 (5 bases). CDR1 SGHRS and CDR2 YFSETQ come from the germline V gene. Trimming removed 3 bases from V and 4 bases from J, with 14 bases in between. This CDR3 spans 14 amino acids. The CDR3 region has the DNA TGCGCCAGCAGCTGGACGGGTCGGGGTTACGAGCAGTACTTC. Its protein is CASSWTGRGYEQYF.

This clone has only one observation. The V call is TRBV7-6, the J call TRBJ2-3; unclear D gene. The V gene lost 5 bases and the J gene lost 4 bases, with 16 bases spanning the gap. CDR3 length: 15 amino acids. Germline lookup yields CDR1 SGHVS and CDR2 FNYEAQ. The CDR3 bases are TGTGCCAGCAGCCTCCGGAAGATTGGGGCAGATACGCAGTATTTT. Translated, it gives CASSLRKIGADTQYF.

CDR3 coding DNA: TGTGCCAGCAGCAGGACACCCCTGATTTCTGGAAACACCATATATTTT. Translating gives CASSRTPLISGNTIYF. The rearrangement uses TRBV5-5 and TRBJ1-3; weak D call: TRBD1 (5 bases). V dropped 4 bases and J dropped 1 base, with 15 bases sitting between them. This CDR3 contains 16 residues. Germline loops: CDR1 SGHKS, CDR2 YYEKEE (reference sequence).

The genes are TRBV10-1 and TRBJ2-1; D unresolved. The ends were cut back, 4 bases at V and 1 base at J, with 8 bases in the middle. The CDR3 length is 14 residues. Looked up from germline, CDR1 is WNHNN and CDR2 is SYGVQD (reference sequence). CDR3 amino acids: CASSAEQSYNEQFF. The CDR3 coding sequence is TGCGCCAGCAGTGCCGAGCAATCCTACAATGAGCAGTTCTTC.